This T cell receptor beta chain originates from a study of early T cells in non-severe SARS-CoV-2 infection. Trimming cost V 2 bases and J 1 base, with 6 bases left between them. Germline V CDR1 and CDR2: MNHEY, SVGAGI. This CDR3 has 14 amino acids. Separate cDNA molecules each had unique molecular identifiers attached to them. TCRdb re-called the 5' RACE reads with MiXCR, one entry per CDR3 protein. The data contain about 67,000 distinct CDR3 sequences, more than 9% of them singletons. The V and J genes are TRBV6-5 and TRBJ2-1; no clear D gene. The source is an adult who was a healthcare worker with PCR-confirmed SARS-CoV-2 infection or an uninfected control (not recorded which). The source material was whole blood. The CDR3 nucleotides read TGTGCCAGCAGTTACGAGTTTTCCTACAATGAGCAGTTCTTC. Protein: CASSYEFSYNEQFF.